In this sample, the clone carrying this T cell receptor (beta chain) turned up a few times. Every immunoSEQ plate was one replicate of a subset's evenly spread DNA. Method: immunoSEQ multiplex PCR; TCRdb's copy keeps in-frame clones and lacks some. The table includes more than 2 million clones, about 95% detected once. This specimen comes from a study of shared clonotypes between healthy human individuals. Study overall: The people who gave samples were a couple of women and a few men aged 18 to 49.

Naive CD8 cells, CD45RO-negative and positively selected for CCR7, excluded terminally differentiated effector memory CD45RA+ cells. This TCR was sampled from a young man in good health. Sequencing was carried out using naive CD8+ T cells sorted from blood.

The CDR3 coding sequence is TGCAGGAGGGGGTTTGGGACTGAAGCTTTCTTT. Translated, it gives CRRGFGTEAFF. The chain couples TRBV20-1 to TRBJ1-1, with a weak D call TRBD1 (6 bases). CDR3 length: 11 residues. Germline assignment: CDR1 DFQATT and CDR2 SNEGSKA (reference sequence).